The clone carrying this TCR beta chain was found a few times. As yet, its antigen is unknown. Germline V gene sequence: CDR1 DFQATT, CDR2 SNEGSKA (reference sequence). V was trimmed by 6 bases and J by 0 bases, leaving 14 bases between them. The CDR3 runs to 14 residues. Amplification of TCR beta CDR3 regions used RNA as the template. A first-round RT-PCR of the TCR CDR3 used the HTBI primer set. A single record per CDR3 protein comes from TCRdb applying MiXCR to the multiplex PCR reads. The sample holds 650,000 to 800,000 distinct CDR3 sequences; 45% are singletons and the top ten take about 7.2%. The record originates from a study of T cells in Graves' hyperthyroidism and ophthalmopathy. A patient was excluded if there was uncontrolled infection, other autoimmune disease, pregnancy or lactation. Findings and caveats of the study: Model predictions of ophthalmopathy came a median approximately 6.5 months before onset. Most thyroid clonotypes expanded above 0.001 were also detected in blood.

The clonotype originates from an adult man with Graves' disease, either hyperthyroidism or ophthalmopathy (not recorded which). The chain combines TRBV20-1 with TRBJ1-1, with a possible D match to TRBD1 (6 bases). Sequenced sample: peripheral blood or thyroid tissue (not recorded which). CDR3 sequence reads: CSAETGGLNTEAFF. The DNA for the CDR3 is TGCAGTGCAGAGACAGGAGGGTTGAACACTGAAGCTTTCTTT.